The rows below give T cell receptor beta chains drawn from one sample of a study of cytomegalovirus exposure and HLA in healthy donors. Data came from immunoSEQ multiplex PCR; TCRdb stores just in-frame clones and leaves some out. This sample yields 110,000 to 150,000 clones, of which 80% are seen a single time; about 5% belongs to the top ten. Material: PBMCs. These receptors came from a man in his forties in good health and CMV-seronegative. The CDR3 runs from the conserved cysteine through the conserved F or W. D genes are given only for firm matches. Rows give clone size only sometimes, using once, few, many, or a class for an expanded clone.

TRBJ1-2,TRBV7-8,13,once,NA,TGTGCCAGCAGCTTAGGGCCCAGCTATGGCTACACCTTC,CASSLGPSYGYTF
TRBJ2-6,TRBV6-4,15,NA,NA,TGTGCAGGCGTCGGGTCCCCCTCTGGGGCCAACGTCCTGACTTTC,CAGVGSPSGANVLTF
TRBJ1-4,TRBV6-5,14,NA,NA,TGTGCCAGCAGTTACGGGAAGTACCGGGGTGAACTGTTTTTT,CASSYGKYRGELFF
TRBJ1-6,TRBV19,14,once,TRBD1,TGTGCCAGTAGTGCGGGGACAGGGAGTTCACCCCTCCACTTT,CASSAGTGSSPLHF
TRBJ1-5,TRBV10-2,15,NA,TRBD1,TGCGCCACCAGAACAGGGGCGATTAGCAATCAGCCCCAGCATTTT,CATRTGAISNQPQHF
TRBJ2-1,TRBV30,13,NA,TRBD2,TGTGCCTGGAGAGAGCGGGGGTACAATGAGCAGTTCTTC,CAWRERGYNEQFF
TRBJ1-6,TRBV5-6,14,NA,NA,TGTGCCAGCAGCTTGGACCCGGGGAATTCACCCCTCCACTTT,CASSLDPGNSPLHF
TRBJ2-7,TRBV7-9,15,NA,TRBD1,TGTGCCAGCAGTCAAAACAGGGGGCGCATCTACGAGCAGTACTTC,CASSQNRGRIYEQYF
TRBJ2-5,TRBV19,16,once,TRBD2,TGTGCCAGTAGTACACTAGCGGGGGGGCCCTTAGAGACCCAGTACTTC,CASSTLAGGPLETQYF
TRBJ1-2,TRBV9,17,once,NA,TGTGCCAGCAGCGTAGCCAGGGGAAAAGGTATAGACTATGGCTACACCTTC,CASSVARGKGIDYGYTF
TRBJ2-2,TRBV5-1,15,NA,NA,TGCGCCAGCAGCTCGCATACAGGGCAAACCGGGGAGCTGTTTTTT,CASSSHTGQTGELFF
TRBJ2-3,TRBV7-7,17,NA,TRBD2,TGTGCTAGCAGCATGAGCATAAGCGGGGGGGCCCAAGATACGCAGTATTTT,CASSMSISGGAQDTQYF
TRBJ1-1,TRBV6-5,13,NA,NA,TGTGCCACCAGGGACACCCCAAACACTGAAGCTTTCTTT,CATRDTPNTEAFF
TRBJ1-2,TRBV7-2,16,once,TRBD1,TGTGCCAGCAGCCAACTGATTAGGGGGCGAGTAGTAGGCTACACCTTC,CASSQLIRGRVVGYTF
TRBJ2-1,TRBV5-4,15,once,TRBD1,TGTGCCAGCAGCTACGGACAGGCCTCCTACAATGAGCAGTTCTTC,CASSYGQASYNEQFF
TRBJ2-3,TRBV19,13,NA,TRBD1,TGTGCCAGTAGTTCAGGGGGTCCAGATACGCAGTATTTT,CASSSGGPDTQYF
TRBJ2-3,TRBV27,16,NA,TRBD1,TGTGCCAGCAGTTTATTGGGGACAGGGAGGGGGGATACGCAGTATTTT,CASSLLGTGRGDTQYF
TRBJ2-7,TRBV7-2,17,NA,TRBD1,TGTGCCAGCAGCTCAGCTTTGGGGGACAGGGAACAGTACGAGCAGTACTTC,CASSSALGDREQYEQYF
TRBJ1-5,TRBV2,15,NA,NA,TGTGCCAGCAGTCTACAAGGGCCCGCGGGAGGGCCCCAGCATTTT,CASSLQGPAGGPQHF
TRBJ1-2,TRBV27,13,NA,NA,TGTGCCAGCAGTCTTCGGGGGAACTATGGCTACACCTTC,CASSLRGNYGYTF
TRBJ2-7,TRBV7-2,15,NA,NA,TGTGCCAGCAGCTTAGGCGTAGCGGCAACCTACGAGCAGTACTTC,CASSLGVAATYEQYF
TRBJ1-1,TRBV9,15,NA,TRBD1,TGTGCCAGCAGCGTAGGGAGCACAGGGGGCGAGGGAGCTTTCTTT,CASSVGSTGGEGAFF
TRBJ1-5,TRBV12-5,14,few,TRBD1,TGTGCTAGTGGTGAGACAGGGGGTAATCAGCCCCAGCATTTT,CASGETGGNQPQHF
TRBJ2-3,TRBV25-1,14,NA,NA,TGTGCCAGCATAAGGGGGGGTTACACAGATACGCAGTATTTT,CASIRGGYTDTQYF
TRBJ2-7,TRBV29-1,14,few,NA,TGCAGCGTTGAACAGGGCCCCCCAATCTACGAGCAGTACTTC,CSVEQGPPIYEQYF
TRBJ1-1,TRBV5-4,15,NA,NA,TGTGCCAGCAGCCCCGAGGGCCGGAAGAACACTGAAGCTTTCTTT,CASSPEGRKNTEAFF
TRBJ2-7,TRBV2,14,NA,NA,TGTGCCAGCAGTGCACAGGGTGGGGCCTACGAGCAGTACTTC,CASSAQGGAYEQYF
TRBJ2-5,TRBV19,15,NA,TRBD1,TGTGCCAGTAGTACAGGGGGCTTTATCGTTGAGACCCAGTACTTC,CASSTGGFIVETQYF
TRBJ2-7,TRBV18,15,NA,TRBD2,TGTGCCAGCTCACGGACTAGCGGGGGGCAGGACGAGCAGTACTTC,CASSRTSGGQDEQYF
TRBJ2-3,TRBV9,20,NA,TRBD2,TGTGCCAGCAGCGTAGCTACTGGTAGCGGGGGGGCCTTCCGCACAGATACGCAGTATTTT,CASSVATGSGGAFRTDTQYF
TRBJ2-3,TRBV30,14,NA,TRBD1,TGTGCCTGGAGTGCTCGCCAGGGGGTAGATACGCAGTATTTT,CAWSARQGVDTQYF
TRBJ1-6,TRBV6-5,15,NA,TRBD1,TGTGCCAGCACCCGGACAGGGTCCTATAATTCACCCCTCCACTTT,CASTRTGSYNSPLHF
TRBJ2-4,TRBV7-9,17,few,NA,TGTGCCAGCAGCTCCTTAGTGATACTTGTCCTCCAAAACATTCAGTACTTC,CASSSLVILVLQNIQYF
TRBJ1-1,TRBV10-3,13,NA,NA,TGTGCCATAAGGGAGCAGGTGAACACTGAAGCTTTCTTT,CAIREQVNTEAFF
TRBJ2-7,TRBV27,15,NA,TRBD1,TGTGCCAGCAGTTCCCCCGGGACAGGGAAGTACGAGCAGTACTTC,CASSSPGTGKYEQYF
TRBJ2-7,TRBV7-2,17,NA,TRBD1,TGTGCCAGCAGCTTCAAGCTAGGACAGGGGAAGGCCTACGAGCAGTACTTC,CASSFKLGQGKAYEQYF
TRBJ2-7,TRBV4-1,15,NA,NA,TGCGCCAGCAGCCCAGGATCAGGGGAATTCGGCGAGCAGTACTTC,CASSPGSGEFGEQYF
TRBJ1-4,TRBV4-3,15,NA,TRBD1,TGCGCCAGCAGCTCGCGACAGGGGCCTAGGGAAAAACTGTTTTTT,CASSSRQGPREKLFF
TRBJ2-3,TRBV18,15,NA,NA,TGTGCCAGCTCACCACCGGGGCCTAGCACAGATACGCAGTATTTT,CASSPPGPSTDTQYF
TRBJ1-4,TRBV6-5,14,few,NA,TGTGCCAGCAAAAAGGGGGAGCTGGGTGAAAAACTGTTTTTT,CASKKGELGEKLFF
TRBJ2-7,TRBV5-1,15,once,NA,TGCGCCAGCAGTTCTCAGGGCTCAATATCCTACGAGCAGTACTTC,CASSSQGSISYEQYF
TRBJ2-1,TRBV19,15,NA,TRBD2,TGTGCCAGTAGCGCCATTTGGGGGGGGAACAATGAGCAGTTCTTC,CASSAIWGGNNEQFF
TRBJ1-1,TRBV15,15,few,TRBD1,TGTGCCACCAGCAGAGGGTCAGGGGGTCTCACTGAAGCTTTCTTT,CATSRGSGGLTEAFF
TRBJ2-6,TRBV5-4,18,NA,NA,TGTGCCAGCAGCTTGAGTGGGCGGGGTCGCTCTGGGGCCAACGTCCTGACTTTC,CASSLSGRGRSGANVLTF
TRBJ1-6,TRBV7-9,16,NA,TRBD1,TGTGCCAGCAGCCCGATTCGGGGACAGGGGAATTCACCCCTCCACTTT,CASSPIRGQGNSPLHF
TRBJ2-5,TRBV29-1,12,NA,NA,TGCAGCGTTGGACAGTTACAAGAGACCCAGTACTTC,CSVGQLQETQYF
TRBJ2-7,TRBV6-5,16,NA,TRBD1,TGTGCCAGCAGTTACGCCTCCGGGACAGGAGACTACGAGCAGTACTTC,CASSYASGTGDYEQYF
TRBJ2-3,TRBV5-1,15,NA,NA,TGCGCCAGCAGCCTTGTAGGAGGGGCCGGAGATACGCAGTATTTT,CASSLVGGAGDTQYF
TRBJ2-5,TRBV7-9,14,NA,NA,TGTGCCAGCAGGAAACACCTTGTTCAAGAGACCCAGTACTTC,CASRKHLVQETQYF
TRBJ2-5,TRBV7-9,14,NA,NA,TGTGCCACCCAAGAGGGGGCGGGGGGCGAGACCCAGTACTTC,CATQEGAGGETQYF
TRBJ1-1,TRBV4-3,15,NA,NA,TGCGCCAGCAGCCCAAGGAGGGAGATTAACACTGAAGCTTTCTTT,CASSPRREINTEAFF
TRBJ2-1,TRBV5-1,17,NA,TRBD2,TGCGCCAGCAGCTCTAGCGGGGGGGGGAGCTCCTACAATGAGCAGTTCTTC,CASSSSGGGSSYNEQFF
TRBJ1-1,TRBV28,15,few,NA,TGTGCCAGCAGTGGGGGTCTTCGGGGGGACACTGAAGCTTTCTTT,CASSGGLRGDTEAFF
TRBJ1-2,TRBV27,12,NA,NA,TGTGCCAGCAGTCCCCAGGGCTATGGCTACACCTTC,CASSPQGYGYTF
TRBJ2-3,TRBV6-4,15,NA,NA,TGTGCCAGCAGTGAAACCCAAACCCGAGGGGATACGCAGTATTTT,CASSETQTRGDTQYF